This note documents a single T cell receptor (beta chain) sequence. Its antigen is as yet unknown. The data originate from a study of T-cell memory formation after mild COVID-19. Study context: In these data, TCR clusters were largely donor specific. The study, taken as a whole, reports: Among CD4+ contracting clones, most were CM and EM, and CD8+ ones EMRA. While clones contracting from day 15 to 85 were balanced between CD4 and CD8, later expanders leaned CD4+. Some SARS-CoV-2-responding clones were already detected in memory before infection.

The CDR3 covers 14 residues. Germline CDR1 is MNHEY and CDR2 is SVGAGI. V shed 4 bases and J shed 3 bases, with 13 bases lying between them. TCRdb re-called the 5' RACE reads with MiXCR, one entry per CDR3 protein. This sample yields tens of thousands of distinct CDR3 sequences, of which 12% are seen a single time; approximately 23% belongs to the top ten. The sample consisted of PBMCs or a T cell subset sorted from them (not recorded which). The chain carries TRBV6-5 and TRBJ2-7, with a tentative D call TRBD2 (6 bases). This clonotype was obtained from a man between 18 and 35 years old who had mild COVID-19 (a few samples of this study predate the infection). Cell type and time point are not known. DNA of the CDR3: TGTGCCAGCAGTTCCGGACGGGGGAACTACGAGCAGTACTTC. Translated, it gives CASSSGRGNYEQYF.